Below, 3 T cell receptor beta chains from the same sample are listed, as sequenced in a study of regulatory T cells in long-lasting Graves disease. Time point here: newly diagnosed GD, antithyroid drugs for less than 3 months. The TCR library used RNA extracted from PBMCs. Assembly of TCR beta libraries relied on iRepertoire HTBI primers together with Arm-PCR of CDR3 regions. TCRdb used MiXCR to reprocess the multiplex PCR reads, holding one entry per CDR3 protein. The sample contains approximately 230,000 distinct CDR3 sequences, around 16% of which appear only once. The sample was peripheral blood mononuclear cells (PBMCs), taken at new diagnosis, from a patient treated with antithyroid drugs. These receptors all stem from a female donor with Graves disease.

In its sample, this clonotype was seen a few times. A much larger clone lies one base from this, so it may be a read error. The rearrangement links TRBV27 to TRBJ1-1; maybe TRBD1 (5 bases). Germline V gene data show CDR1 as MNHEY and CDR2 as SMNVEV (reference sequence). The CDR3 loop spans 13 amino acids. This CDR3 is CAGRPGLNTEAFF. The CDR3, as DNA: TGTGCCGGCAGGCCGGGACTGAACACTGAAGCTTTCTTT.

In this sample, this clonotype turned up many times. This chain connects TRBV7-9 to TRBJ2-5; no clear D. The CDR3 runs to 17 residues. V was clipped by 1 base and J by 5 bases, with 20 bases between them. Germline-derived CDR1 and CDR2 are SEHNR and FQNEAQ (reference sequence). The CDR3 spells CASSLGAALLHLETQYF. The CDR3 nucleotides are TGTGCCAGCAGCTTAGGGGCCGCTCTCCTCCATCTCGAGACCCAGTACTTC.

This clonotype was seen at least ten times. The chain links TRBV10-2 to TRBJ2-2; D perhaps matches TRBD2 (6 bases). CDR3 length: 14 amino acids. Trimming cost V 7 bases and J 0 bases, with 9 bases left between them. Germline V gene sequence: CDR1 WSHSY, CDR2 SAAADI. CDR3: CASTGGPNTGELFF. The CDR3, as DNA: TGCGCCAGCACCGGGGGACCGAACACCGGGGAGCTGTTTTTT.